A single sample is the source of the 14 T cell receptor beta chains below, sequenced in a study of T cell clones after liver transplantation. TCRdb's copy holds only in-frame clones and misses some; the assay was immunoSEQ multiplex PCR. The repertoire holds around 76,000 clones, about 80% seen once, with approximately 0.8% in the top ten. Sequenced here: CD4+ T cells from blood, sampled 12 months after liver transplant. Receptors originate from a human patient who received a liver transplant. Some of the T cells may derive from the graft donor.

The chain combines TRBV28 with TRBJ1-5, with D maybe TRBD1 (5 bases). CDR1 is MDHEN, CDR2 SYDVKM, per germline. The V end lost 7 bases, the J end lost 6 bases, and 25 bases lay between the germline ends. The CDR3 contains 17 residues. The DNA for the CDR3 is TGTGCCAGCACTAGGGCAGGGTTAAAACGGAGGAGTCAGCCCCAGCATTTT. Its translation: CASTRAGLKRRSQPQHF.

The chain has TRBV9 and TRBJ1-2, with D possibly TRBD1 on 6 matching bases. Trimming removed 4 bases at V and 4 bases at J, with 11 bases between. Germline V lookup: CDR1 SGDLS, CDR2 YYNGEE. The CDR3 has 13 residues. CDR3 nucleotides: TGTGCCAGCAGCCGGGACACCGTCTATGGCTACACCTTC. It encodes CASSRDTVYGYTF.

This clone was found a few times. The gene calls are TRBV2 and TRBJ2-7; 9 nucleotides align to TRBD2. This CDR3 is 14 amino acids long. Germline-derived CDR1 and CDR2 are SNHLY and FYNNEI. The V and J ends lost 4 bases and 7 bases, in that order; junction bases with no gene match: 8. CDR3 in DNA: TGTGCCAGCAGTGTCTGGCGGGAGGGCCGAGAGCAGTACTTC. Protein sequence: CASSVWREGREQYF.

V usage is TRBV6-5 and J usage is TRBJ2-7; D is undetermined. Germline V gene lookup returns CDR1 MNHEY and CDR2 SVGAGI. V lost 0 bases and J lost 6, with 9 bases in between. The CDR3 has 13 amino acids. CDR3 nucleotides: TGTGCCAGCAGTTACTCAATCCAATTCGAGCAGTACTTC. Amino acid sequence: CASSYSIQFEQYF.

This chain joins TRBV5-1 and TRBJ2-7; 7 bases line up with TRBD1. CDR3 length equals 16 residues. J lost 2 bases, V lost 0 bases, and 8 bases had no gene match. CDR1 is SGHRS and CDR2 is YFSETQ in the germline V gene. This chain's CDR3 is CASSLDPLGQTYEQYF. The CDR3 DNA is TGCGCCAGCAGCTTGGACCCTCTGGGACAGACCTACGAGCAGTACTTC.

The chain combines TRBV6-1 with TRBJ2-7; D gene uncertain. V was clipped by 7 bases and J by 1 base, with 8 bases between them. The CDR3 extends over 12 amino acids. The germline gives CDR1 MNHNS, CDR2 SASEGT. The CDR3 DNA sequence: TGTGCCAGCACCTGGTCGTCCTACGAGCAGTACTTC. It encodes CASTWSSYEQYF.

The genes are TRBV19 and TRBJ2-7; tentative D call: TRBD1 (5 bases). The CDR3 is 14 residues long. The ends were cut back, 2 bases at V and 2 bases at J, with 10 bases in the middle. CDR1 LNHDA and CDR2 SQIVND come from the germline V gene (reference sequence). In DNA form, the CDR3 reads TGTGCCAGTAGTATAATCACAGGAGCCTACGAGCAGTACTTC. Translating it yields CASSIITGAYEQYF. Using reference TRBV19 and TRBJ2-7 for the parts outside the CDR3, the full variable domain is DGGITQSPKYLFRKEGQNVTLSCEQNLNHDAMYWYRQDPGQGLRLIYYSQIVNDFQKGDIAEGYSVSREKKESFPLTVTSAQKNPTAFYLCASSIITGAYEQYFGPGTRLTVT.

This chain joins TRBV5-1 and TRBJ2-2; 14 bases line up with TRBD2. Looked up from germline, CDR1 is SGHRS and CDR2 is YFSETQ. Trimming took 4 bases from V and 5 from J; bases not matched to a gene: 7. The CDR3 length is 17 residues. CDR3 loop: CASSKGLAGDGTGELFF. The CDR3 DNA follows: TGCGCCAGCAGCAAGGGACTAGCGGGAGATGGTACCGGGGAGCTGTTTTTT.

CDR3 residues: CASSPSPTGTKNIQYF. The CDR3 nucleotides read TGTGCCAGCAGTCCGTCTCCCACGGGAACCAAAAACATTCAGTACTTC. The V and J genes are TRBV6-6 and TRBJ2-4, with D maybe TRBD2 (5 bases). Germline V gene data show CDR1 as MNHNY and CDR2 as SVGAGI (reference sequence). The CDR3 extends over 16 amino acids. Between the trimmed V and J ends, which lost 5 bases and 2 bases, there was a span of 16 bases.

V and J are TRBV19 and TRBJ2-4; 11 nucleotides match TRBD1. This CDR3 is built from 14 residues. The trim removed 6 bases at V and 6 bases at J, leaving 4 bases unmatched. CDR1 and CDR2 from the germline V gene are LNHDA and SQIVND (reference sequence). CDR3 in DNA: TGTGCCAGTAGACTAGGGACAGGGGGAAACATTCAGTACTTC. Its protein is CASRLGTGGNIQYF.

The chain uses TRBV10-3 and TRBJ1-4; D gene ambiguous. CDR1 is ENHRY and CDR2 is SYGVKD in the germline V gene. The CDR3 has 13 residues. Deletions cut 6 bases from V and 5 bases from J, with 10 bases between. In DNA, the CDR3 is TGTGCCATCAGGGACGGAGACAATGAAAAACTGTTTTTT. Encoded protein: CAIRDGDNEKLFF.

The V and J genes are TRBV10-3 and TRBJ1-1, with D uncertain. The CDR3 loop spans 14 amino acids. CDR1 and CDR2 from the germline V gene are ENHRY and SYGVKD. V lost 0 bases, J lost 2 bases, and 7 bases lay in between. Here the CDR3 DNA reads TGTGCCATCAGTGAGTCGTCGCCCAACACTGAAGCTTTCTTT. This gives the protein CAISESSPNTEAFF.

The chain uses TRBV29-1 and TRBJ2-3; 7 nucleotides align to TRBD1. The germline V gene has CDR1 SQVTM and CDR2 ANQGSEA. J gave up 0 bases and V 7 bases, and 7 bases lay outside the gene matches. This CDR3 region has 14 residues. This CDR3 is CSAATGWSTDTQYF. DNA for the CDR3: TGCAGCGCGGCGACAGGGTGGAGCACAGATACGCAGTATTTT.

V gene TRBV7-2 combines with J gene TRBJ2-1; TRBD2 aligns across 7 bases. Germline assignment: CDR1 SGHTA and CDR2 FQGNSA. J gave up 2 bases and V 2 bases, and 3 bases lay outside the gene matches. The CDR3 length is 15 residues. CDR3 DNA: TGTGCCAGCAGCTTATGGAGCGGGACCTACAATGAGCAGTTCTTC. It encodes CASSLWSGTYNEQFF.